This T cell receptor (beta chain) was found in a study of T-cell memory formation after mild COVID-19. The V end lost 6 bases, the J end lost 0 bases, and 18 bases lay between the germline ends. CDR3 length: 18 amino acids. From the 5' RACE reads, TCRdb called clonotypes with MiXCR, one entry per CDR3 protein. Of 400,000 to 500,000 distinct CDR3 sequences in the sample, 20% were seen once. Sequenced sample: PBMCs or a T cell subset sorted from them (not recorded which). This sequence joins TRBV12-3 or TRBV12-4 and TRBJ2-6; D perhaps matches TRBD1 (6 bases). This clonotype was sampled from an adult woman who had mild COVID-19 (a few samples of this study predate the infection). Cell type and time point are not known. The CDR3, as DNA: TGTGCCAGCAGCATCTCAGGACAGCTAAGCTCTGGGGCCAACGTCCTGACTTTC. It codes for CASSISGQLSSGANVLTF.